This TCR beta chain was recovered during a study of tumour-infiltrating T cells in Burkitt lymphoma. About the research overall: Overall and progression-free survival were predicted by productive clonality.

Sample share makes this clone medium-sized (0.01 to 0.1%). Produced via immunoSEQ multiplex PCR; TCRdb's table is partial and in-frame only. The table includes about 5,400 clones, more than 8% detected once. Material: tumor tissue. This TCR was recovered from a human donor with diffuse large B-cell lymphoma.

The CDR3 region is CASSLDRRRGTDTQYF. In nucleotides, the CDR3 is TGTGCCAGCAGCTTAGATAGGCGCAGGGGGACAGATACGCAGTATTTT. The gene calls are TRBV11-2 and TRBJ2-3; 7 bases are shared with TRBD1. The CDR3 has 16 amino acids. Losses at the gene ends were 0 bases for V and 3 bases for J; bases not matched to a gene: 6. Germline V gene lookup returns CDR1 SGHAT and CDR2 FQNNGV.